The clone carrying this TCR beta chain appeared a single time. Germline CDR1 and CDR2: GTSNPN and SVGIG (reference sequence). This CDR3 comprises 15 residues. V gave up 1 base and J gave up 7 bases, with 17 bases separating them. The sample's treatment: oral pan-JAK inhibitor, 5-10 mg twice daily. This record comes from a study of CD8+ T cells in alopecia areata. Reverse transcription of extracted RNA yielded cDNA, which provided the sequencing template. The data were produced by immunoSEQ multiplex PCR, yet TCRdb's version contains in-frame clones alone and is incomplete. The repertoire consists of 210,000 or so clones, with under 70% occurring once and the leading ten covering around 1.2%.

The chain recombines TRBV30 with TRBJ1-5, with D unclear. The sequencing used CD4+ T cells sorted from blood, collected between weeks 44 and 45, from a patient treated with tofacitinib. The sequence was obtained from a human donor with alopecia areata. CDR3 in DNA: TGTGCCTGGAGTGCCCGGGCAGCACGGCAACAGCCCCAGCATTTT. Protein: CAWSARAARQQPQHF.